This is a list of T cell receptor beta chains from one sample in a study of blood T cells in healthy people across ages. TCRdb recomputed calls from the 5' RACE reads with MiXCR, one row per CDR3 protein. The sample carries about 970,000 distinct CDR3 sequences, approximately 50% recorded once. Sequenced input: blood. The source of these receptors is a woman aged 55-70 years in good health. Each CDR3 is given with its conserved first and last residue. Size is omitted from some rows. Given values are once, few, many or a class for expanded clones.

abundance | v_gene | CDR3aa
NA | TRBV7-2 | CASSLGAGTYNSPLHF
few | TRBV7-8 | CASMSQGATDTQYF
few | TRBV10-2 | CASSFAGGRGDEQFF
few | TRBV20-1 | CSAPGDSGANVLTF
NA | TRBV2 | CASQLDLLNEQFF
NA | TRBV10-3 | CAISGRTSGYEQYF
few | TRBV6-1 | CASSVLGTLPRTDTQYF
NA | TRBV20-1 | CSANRGPSGEQYF
NA | TRBV7-9 | CASSLKTSGGETQYF
NA | TRBV4-1 | CASSQAPIGHTNTGELFF
NA | TRBV6-2/TRBV6-3 | CASSSIHEASNRNGYTF
few | TRBV4-3 | CASSQDVGYEQYF
few | TRBV12-3/TRBV12-4 | CASSLAPDRDGYTF
NA | TRBV2 | CASKRGLDQPQHF
NA | TRBV28 | CASTPGTSKNEQFF
NA | TRBV29-1 | CSIGQGALLGYTF
NA | TRBV9 | CASSATSGTAGGELFF
few | TRBV20-1 | CSARAVGGRAVEQFF
NA | TRBV30 | CAWSRGDRYGYTF
NA | TRBV7-8 | CASSVGLAGTQETQYF
NA | TRBV12-3/TRBV12-4 | CASSPRGSSCGYTF
NA | TRBV18 | CASSPQGSETQYF
few | TRBV3-1 | CASSQNRGYNEQFF
NA | TRBV20-1 | CNARDVSGSYEQYF
NA | TRBV29-1 | CSASDDSNTEAFF
few | TRBV11-3 | CASSPRTGGGKAFF
once | TRBV6-2/TRBV6-3 | CASSPLYSNQPQHF
NA | TRBV7-9 | CASSLEGGTSALNEQYF
NA | TRBV20-1 | CSASRSGSAAETQYF
NA | TRBV4-2 | CASSQVGAASGGEQFF
few | TRBV20-1 | CSAGTSGAWGNEQFF
NA | TRBV30 | CAWSEASTIQYF
once | TRBV18 | CASSKTGTSDNEQYF
once | TRBV12-3/TRBV12-4 | CASNRRGTDLGEQYF
NA | TRBV3-1 | CASSLGTSIDEQYF
NA | TRBV6-5 | CASSRADWSSGEQYF
few | TRBV28 | CATTLAGNYEQYF
NA | TRBV12-3/TRBV12-4 | CASTPQGGRTDTQYF
few | TRBV3-1 | CASSPTGVRQFF
NA | TRBV12-3/TRBV12-4 | CASSSGTVQETQYF
NA | TRBV20-1 | CSAKVRGSSTDTQYF